Only a few counts were recorded for the clone carrying this T cell receptor beta chain. This CDR3 has 11 amino acids. From germline, CDR1 is SQVTM and CDR2 ANQGSEA. V lost 7 bases and J lost 5, with 11 bases in between. This specimen belongs to a study of T cell changes during pregnancy in multiple sclerosis. The protocol was immunoSEQ multiplex PCR, while the TCRdb copy is restricted to in-frame clones and leaves out a portion. This sample has 80,000 to 100,000 clones, with around 94% found just once. V and J are TRBV29-1 and TRBJ1-1; D uncertain. The sequenced sample was peripheral blood, obtained in the first trimester of pregnancy. The source of this sequence is a female donor with multiple sclerosis, enrolled in a pregnancy study. This CDR3 is CSAASLTEAFF. For the CDR3, the DNA is TGCAGCGCCGCTTCACTGACTGAAGCTTTCTTT.